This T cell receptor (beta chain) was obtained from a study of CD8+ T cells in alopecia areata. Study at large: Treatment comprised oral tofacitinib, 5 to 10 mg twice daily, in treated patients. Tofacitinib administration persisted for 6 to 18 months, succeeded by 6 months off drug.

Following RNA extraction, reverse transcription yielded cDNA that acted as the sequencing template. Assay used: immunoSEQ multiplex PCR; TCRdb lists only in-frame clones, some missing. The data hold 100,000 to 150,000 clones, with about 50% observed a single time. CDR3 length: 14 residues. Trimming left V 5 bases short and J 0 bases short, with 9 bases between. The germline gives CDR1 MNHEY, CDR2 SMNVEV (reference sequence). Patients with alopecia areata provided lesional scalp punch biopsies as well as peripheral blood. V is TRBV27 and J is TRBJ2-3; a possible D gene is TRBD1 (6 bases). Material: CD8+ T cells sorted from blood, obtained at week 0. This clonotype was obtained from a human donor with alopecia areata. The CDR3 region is CASSPRGSTDTQYF. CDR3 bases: TGTGCCAGCAGTCCGAGGGGGAGCACAGATACGCAGTATTTT.